This TCR beta chain comes out of a study of human T cells and chemical hapten exposure. General observations from the study: Expanded TCR counts at PT1 were positively correlated with the patch test score. Once DPC sensitization occurred, TCRs above 1 in 1000 frequency showed no change.

The table lists this clonotype with a few counts. Its antigen remains unidentified. As to time point: patch test 1, 2 weeks after DPC sensitization. Treatment: therapeutic diphenylcyclopropenone sensitization with weekly scalp DPC. Original processing methods: Sampled TCR counts reached a median of 95,638 per sample, with values ranging from roughly 23,224 to 690,600. TCRdb used MiXCR to reprocess the RACE reads, holding one entry per CDR3 protein. These V and J calls derive from TCRdb rather than the authors' analysis. The table shows about 120,000 distinct CDR3 sequences, with approximately 13% occurring only once. The material sequenced was whole blood, taken in connection with sensitization to the hapten diphenylcyclopropenone (DPC). The TCR was taken from a man aged 18 to 30 with alopecia areata. Some clones in this sample may be carry-over from other donors' samples.

The CDR3 DNA sequence: TGTGCCAGCAGCTGGGCAGGGGGCTTCACAGATACGCAGTATTTT. Translating it yields CASSWAGGFTDTQYF. The V gene is TRBV5-6, the J gene TRBJ2-3, with 8 bases that match TRBD1. The CDR3 length is 15 residues. Germline V gene sequence: CDR1 SGHDT, CDR2 YYEEEE. V trimming: 3 bases; J trimming: 2 bases; junction bases outside the gene matches: 5.